The rows below give T cell receptor beta chains drawn from one sample of a study of blood T cell repertoires in COVID-19. TCRdb keeps only in-frame clones here, not all; method: immunoSEQ multiplex PCR. The top ten hold roughly 8% of the sample, which has about 530,000 clones, roughly nine tenths seen once. Sample: peripheral blood. These receptors all stem from a woman aged 45-59 years with COVID-19, enrolled during active disease. Each CDR3 is given with its conserved first and last residue. D genes are given only for firm matches. Size values are once, few and many counts, or a class for expanded clones, and some rows have none.

D: NA; J: TRBJ1-6; size: NA; length: 14; V: TRBV5-1; CDR3: CASAESSYNSPLHF; DNA: TGCGCCAGCGCCGAGAGCTCCTATAATTCACCCCTCCACTTT
D: TRBD1; J: TRBJ2-7; size: NA; length: 14; V: TRBV2; CDR3: CASSGDSETYEQYF; DNA: TGTGCCAGCAGTGGGGACAGCGAGACCTACGAGCAGTACTTC
D: NA; J: TRBJ1-1; size: NA; length: 13; V: TRBV24-1; CDR3: CATRRDRGTEAFF; DNA: TGTGCCACCAGAAGGGATCGGGGAACTGAAGCTTTCTTT
D: TRBD1; J: TRBJ1-1; size: NA; length: 15; V: TRBV6-5; CDR3: CASSYGTGGSWEAFF; DNA: TGTGCCAGCAGTTACGGGACAGGGGGCTCGTGGGAAGCTTTCTTT
D: TRBD1; J: TRBJ2-2; size: NA; length: 14; V: TRBV6-5; CDR3: CANSTRGYGGELFF; DNA: TGTGCCAACAGCACCAGGGGGTATGGCGGGGAGCTGTTTTTT
D: NA; J: TRBJ2-2; size: NA; length: 13; V: TRBV30; CDR3: CAWSVTIHGELFF; DNA: TGTGCCTGGAGTGTGACAATACACGGGGAGCTGTTTTTT
D: NA; J: TRBJ1-1; size: NA; length: 16; V: TRBV5-1; CDR3: CASSSGGPNMNTEAFF; DNA: TGCGCCAGCAGCTCTGGTGGGCCTAACATGAACACTGAAGCTTTCTTT
D: NA; J: TRBJ1-1; size: NA; length: 18; V: TRBV19; CDR3: CASSLRRAGGRLNTEAFF; DNA: NA
D: TRBD2; J: TRBJ2-3; size: NA; length: 16; V: TRBV4-2; CDR3: CASSRRTSGGGDTQYF; DNA: TGTGCCAGCAGCCGCCGGACTAGCGGGGGAGGAGATACGCAGTATTTT
D: NA; J: TRBJ2-1; size: NA; length: 16; V: TRBV3-1/TRBV3-2; CDR3: CASSQGVGRGHNEQFF; DNA: TGTGCCAGCAGCCAAGGGGTAGGGCGGGGACACAATGAGCAGTTCTTC
D: NA; J: TRBJ2-7; size: NA; length: 14; V: TRBV18; CDR3: CASSPDGIRSEQYF; DNA: TGTGCCAGCTCACCAGACGGGATCAGGTCCGAGCAGTACTTC
D: NA; J: TRBJ1-1; size: NA; length: 15; V: TRBV6-6; CDR3: CASFKGRDTNTEAFF; DNA: TGTGCCAGCTTCAAAGGCAGGGACACAAACACTGAAGCTTTCTTT
D: NA; J: TRBJ2-2; size: NA; length: 16; V: TRBV11-3; CDR3: CASSSSPQGGAGELFF; DNA: TGTGCCAGCAGTTCCTCTCCCCAGGGAGGCGCCGGGGAGCTGTTTTTT
D: TRBD1; J: TRBJ1-1; size: NA; length: 17; V: TRBV24-1; CDR3: CATSDLAVHTGDTEAFF; DNA: TGTGCCACCAGTGATTTGGCGGTGCACACAGGGGACACTGAAGCTTTCTTT
D: NA; J: TRBJ2-2; size: once; length: 13; V: TRBV6-1; CDR3: CASSERTAGELFF; DNA: TGTGCCAGCAGTGAGAGGACAGCCGGGGAGCTGTTTTTT
D: NA; J: TRBJ1-3; size: NA; length: 14; V: TRBV9; CDR3: CASSVVGAGNTIYF; DNA: TGTGCCAGCAGCGTAGTCGGGGCTGGAAACACCATATATTTT
D: TRBD1; J: TRBJ2-5; size: NA; length: 16; V: TRBV27; CDR3: CASRSLTGTRRETQYF; DNA: TGTGCCAGCAGATCTCTGACAGGGACAAGGCGGGAGACCCAGTACTTC
D: TRBD1; J: TRBJ1-1; size: few; length: 14; V: TRBV7-2; CDR3: CASSFGTVNTEAFF; DNA: TGTGCCAGCAGCTTCGGGACAGTCAACACTGAAGCTTTCTTT
D: NA; J: TRBJ1-6; size: NA; length: 17; V: TRBV5-4; CDR3: CASSLGNRVVNNSPLHF; DNA: TGTGCCAGCAGCTTGGGGAACAGGGTAGTCAATAATTCACCCCTCCACTTT
D: TRBD1; J: TRBJ1-5; size: few; length: 16; V: TRBV15; CDR3: CATSSLDRGGVQPQHF; DNA: TGTGCCACCAGCAGCCTAGACAGGGGCGGGGTTCAGCCCCAGCATTTT
D: NA; J: TRBJ2-5; size: NA; length: 16; V: TRBV5-4; CDR3: CASSLGGTGLGETQYF; DNA: TGTGCCAGCAGCCTCGGCGGTACAGGGCTCGGGGAGACCCAGTACTTC
D: TRBD1; J: TRBJ2-7; size: NA; length: 13; V: TRBV5-6; CDR3: CASSGDRGYEQYF; DNA: TGTGCCAGCAGCGGGGACAGAGGCTACGAGCAGTACTTC
D: TRBD1; J: TRBJ1-4; size: once; length: 15; V: TRBV7-2; CDR3: CASSIQTGENEKLFF; DNA: TGTGCCAGCAGCATCCAGACAGGGGAGAATGAAAAACTGTTTTTT
D: NA; J: TRBJ2-5; size: NA; length: 12; V: TRBV5-5; CDR3: CASSFSGETQYF; DNA: TGTGCCAGCAGCTTCTCAGGAGAGACCCAGTACTTC
D: TRBD1; J: TRBJ2-2; size: medium-sized; length: 14; V: TRBV27; CDR3: CASSSMTGYGELFF; DNA: TGTGCCAGCAGCAGCATGACAGGGTACGGGGAGCTGTTTTTT
D: TRBD1; J: TRBJ2-5; size: NA; length: 15; V: TRBV11-2; CDR3: CASRLFRGRGETQYF; DNA: TGTGCCAGCAGACTATTCAGGGGGCGGGGTGAGACCCAGTACTTC
D: NA; J: TRBJ2-7; size: NA; length: 15; V: TRBV7-9; CDR3: CASSFTLAGNYEQYF; DNA: TGTGCCAGCAGCTTCACTTTGGCGGGGAACTACGAGCAGTACTTC
D: NA; J: TRBJ2-1; size: NA; length: 14; V: TRBV9; CDR3: CASSTYSGDNEQFF; DNA: TGTGCCAGCAGCACGTACTCGGGGGACAATGAGCAGTTCTTC
D: TRBD2; J: TRBJ2-3; size: NA; length: 17; V: TRBV29-1; CDR3: CSVEKVGGGGGTDTQYF; DNA: TGCAGCGTTGAAAAGGTCGGCGGGGGAGGGGGCACAGATACGCAGTATTTT
D: NA; J: TRBJ1-2; size: NA; length: 14; V: TRBV19; CDR3: CASSMRLREGGYTF; DNA: TGTGCCAGTAGTATGCGACTCCGGGAGGGTGGCTACACCTTC
D: NA; J: TRBJ1-1; size: NA; length: 13; V: TRBV28; CDR3: CASSRLPSLEAFF; DNA: TGTGCCAGCAGTCGACTGCCGTCCCTTGAAGCTTTCTTT
D: TRBD2; J: TRBJ2-3; size: NA; length: 16; V: TRBV9; CDR3: CASSNQAGGRADTQYF; DNA: TGTGCCAGCAGCAATCAAGCGGGGGGGCGGGCAGATACGCAGTATTTT
D: NA; J: TRBJ1-5; size: NA; length: 16; V: TRBV24-1; CDR3: CATSDLTRGSNQPQHF; DNA: TGTGCCACCAGTGACTTGACGCGAGGGAGCAATCAGCCCCAGCATTTT
D: NA; J: TRBJ1-6; size: NA; length: 12; V: TRBV5-6; CDR3: CASSLLNSPLHF; DNA: TGTGCCAGCAGCCTGTTAAATTCACCCCTCCACTTT